Listed below are T cell receptor beta chains from one sample, sequenced in a study of cytomegalovirus exposure and HLA in healthy donors. Measured with immunoSEQ multiplex PCR; TCRdb has only the in-frame clones, and not every one. The profile shows about 130,000 clones, about 74% of them singletons. Sequenced input: PBMCs. Receptors originate from a man aged 40-50 years in good health and CMV-seropositive. The CDR3 runs from the conserved cysteine through the conserved F or W. D genes are given only for firm matches. Where a row states a size, it is once, few, many or the class of an expanded clone; other rows omit it.

v_gene	abundance	d_gene	j_gene	CDR3aa	CDR3nt
TRBV6-5	few	.	TRBJ1-4	CASSHAQGKEKLFF	TGTGCCAGCAGTCACGCGCAGGGGAAAGAAAAACTGTTTTTT
TRBV7-9	.	TRBD2	TRBJ2-3	CASSDSKASGRVDTQYF	TGTGCCAGCAGCGACAGCAAGGCTAGCGGGAGAGTAGATACGCAGTATTTT
TRBV28	.	.	TRBJ1-1	CASSLTGSSEAFF	TGTGCCAGCAGTTTAACCGGTAGTTCTGAAGCTTTCTTT
TRBV7-9	.	.	TRBJ2-5	CASSHYVSRQQETQYF	TGTGCCAGCAGCCATTACGTTTCCAGGCAGCAAGAGACCCAGTACTTC
TRBV4-2	.	.	TRBJ2-3	CASSQEGRWADTQYF	TGTGCCAGCAGCCAAGAAGGCCGCTGGGCGGATACGCAGTATTTT
TRBV9	.	.	TRBJ1-4	CASSVAEGDWEKLFF	TGTGCCAGCAGCGTAGCTGAGGGCGATTGGGAAAAACTGTTTTTT
TRBV7-9	.	TRBD2	TRBJ2-7	CASSSTSGTPYEQYF	TGTGCCAGCAGCTCCACTAGCGGGACCCCCTACGAGCAGTACTTC
TRBV7-8	.	TRBD2	TRBJ2-7	CASSPRERGGSYEQYF	TGTGCCAGCAGCCCCCGGGAGCGGGGGGGCTCCTACGAGCAGTACTTC
TRBV19	.	TRBD1	TRBJ2-7	CASSRQGAGYEQYF	TGTGCCAGTAGCCGACAGGGGGCCGGCTACGAGCAGTACTTC
TRBV5-8	.	TRBD1	TRBJ1-5	CASSRKGQPNQPQHF	TGTGCCAGCAGCAGGAAGGGACAGCCCAATCAGCCCCAGCATTTT
TRBV10-3	few	.	TRBJ1-2	CAISESTQTRGYGYTF	TGTGCCATCAGTGAGTCAACCCAAACCAGGGGCTATGGCTACACCTTC
TRBV4-1	.	.	TRBJ1-2	CASSQVTGRDGYTF	TGCGCCAGCAGCCAAGTAACAGGGAGGGATGGCTACACCTTC
TRBV6-1	few	TRBD1	TRBJ1-5	CASSGPRDRANQPQHF	TGTGCCAGCAGTGGACCCCGGGACAGGGCCAATCAGCCCCAGCATTTT
TRBV5-1	.	TRBD2	TRBJ2-3	CASRDLAGGRKDTQYF	TGCGCCAGCAGAGATCTAGCGGGGGGCCGGAAAGATACGCAGTATTTT
TRBV4-1	.	.	TRBJ2-2	CASRPEGRTGELFF	TGCGCCAGCAGACCGGAGGGGAGAACCGGGGAGCTGTTTTTT
TRBV7-2	.	TRBD2	TRBJ2-7	CASSPGGGRRYEQYF	TGTGCCAGCAGCCCGGGAGGGGGACGGCGCTACGAGCAGTACTTC
TRBV6-1	few	TRBD1	TRBJ2-2	CASSEYRGNTGELFF	TGTGCCAGCAGTGAATACAGGGGGAACACCGGGGAGCTGTTTTTT
TRBV6-5	.	TRBD1	TRBJ1-1	CASSYLQGGNTEAFF	TGTGCCAGCAGTTACCTACAGGGGGGAAATACTGAAGCTTTCTTT
TRBV28	.	TRBD2	TRBJ2-1	CASSLIPSGTSNNEQFF	TGTGCCAGCAGTTTAATTCCTAGCGGGACGTCTAACAATGAGCAGTTCTTC
TRBV28	.	.	TRBJ1-1	CASSLGGWENTEAFF	TGTGCCAGCAGTTTAGGAGGGTGGGAGAACACTGAAGCTTTCTTT
TRBV5-1	.	TRBD1	TRBJ2-4	CASSLARDRAGAKNIQYF	TGCGCCAGCAGCTTGGCTCGGGACAGGGCGGGGGCCAAAAACATTCAGTACTTC
TRBV25-1	.	TRBD1	TRBJ1-4	CASSDSQGALATNEKLFF	TGTGCCAGCAGTGATTCGCAGGGGGCTCTTGCAACTAATGAAAAACTGTTTTTT
TRBV10-3	once	.	TRBJ1-5	CAISEGRGGNQPQHF	TGTGCCATCAGTGAGGGCAGGGGTGGCAATCAGCCCCAGCATTTT
TRBV28	.	TRBD1	TRBJ2-5	CASSFGQGDQETQYF	TGTGCCAGCAGTTTCGGACAGGGCGATCAGGAGACCCAGTACTTC
TRBV30	.	.	TRBJ1-2	CAWEVSGLYGYTF	TGTGCCTGGGAGGTGTCGGGACTCTATGGCTACACCTTC
TRBV30	once	.	TRBJ2-1	CAWSPLEQVSNEQFF	TGTGCCTGGAGCCCGTTGGAACAGGTTAGCAATGAGCAGTTCTTC
TRBV5-4	once	TRBD1	TRBJ1-1	CASSQRTGANTEAFF	TGTGCCAGCAGCCAACGGACAGGGGCGAACACTGAAGCTTTCTTT
TRBV7-7	.	TRBD1	TRBJ2-7	CASSPSSGTGLYEQYF	TGTGCCAGCAGCCCCTCCTCCGGGACAGGCCTCTACGAGCAGTACTTC
TRBV5-1	.	.	TRBJ2-2	CASSLIVSANTGELFF	TGCGCCAGCAGCTTAATTGTTTCTGCGAACACCGGGGAGCTGTTTTTT
TRBV4-1	.	TRBD2	TRBJ2-7	CASSHPSGGNSYEQYF	TGCGCCAGCAGCCATCCTAGCGGAGGAAACTCCTACGAGCAGTACTTC
TRBV2	.	TRBD2	TRBJ2-3	CASSEQRGPTDTQYF	TGTGCCAGCAGTGAACAGCGGGGGCCCACAGATACGCAGTATTTT
TRBV7-6	.	.	TRBJ2-5	CASSLYERETQYF	TGTGCCAGCAGCTTATACGAGCGTGAGACCCAGTACTTC
TRBV28	.	TRBD1	TRBJ1-5	CASSLVGQGGGSNQPQHF	TGTGCCAGCAGTTTAGTGGGACAGGGGGGCGGAAGCAATCAGCCCCAGCATTTT
TRBV30	once	.	TRBJ1-2	CAWSSGGGNYGYTF	TGTGCCTGGAGTAGTGGGGGGGGGAACTATGGCTACACCTTC
TRBV13	.	.	TRBJ1-1	CASSPTTDTEAFF	TGTGCCAGCAGCCCAACCACTGACACTGAAGCTTTCTTT
TRBV18	.	.	TRBJ2-1	CASSPPSTGIRHNEQFF	TGTGCCAGCTCACCACCGTCCACGGGGATTAGGCACAATGAGCAGTTCTTC
TRBV7-7	.	.	TRBJ2-7	CASSLEGGYEQYF	TGTGCTAGCAGCTTAGAGGGAGGCTACGAGCAGTACTTC